The 18 T cell receptor beta chains reported below all come from one sample, sequenced in a study of beta chain features in type 1 diabetes. The study's findings and limits: All four CD4+ subsets of Type 1 diabetes patients contained TCRB CDR3s that were moderately but significantly shorter.

Their antigens are not known. Reverse transcription of all isolated RNA meant that expressed TCRB transcripts were sequenced. Profiling relied on immunoSEQ multiplex PCR, and the TCRdb table lists in-frame clones only, not all of them. The sample lists 680,000 or so clones, around an eighth occurring once. Sequenced material: naive CD4+ T cells from blood. Receptors originate from a man aged 18 to 30 with type 1 diabetes.

This clone has only a few counts. In nucleotides, the CDR3 is TGTGCCAGCAGCTCGGGGGAAGAGACCCAGTACTTC. Translating it yields CASSSGEETQYF. V and J are TRBV7-3 and TRBJ2-5, with D possibly TRBD2 on 6 matching bases. The CDR3 is made up of 12 amino acids. V was trimmed by 4 bases and J by 3 bases, leaving 6 bases between them. Germline CDR1 SGHTA, CDR2 FQGTGA.

The chain has TRBV11-2 and TRBJ1-6; TRBD1 is a possible D gene (5 bases). Germline CDR1 and CDR2: SGHAT and FQNNGV. V shed 0 bases and J shed 7 bases, with 13 bases lying between them. CDR3 size: 16 residues. This CDR3 is CASSLEARVLNSPLHF. CDR3 sequence (DNA): TGTGCCAGCAGCTTAGAAGCCAGGGTCCTGAATTCACCCCTCCACTTT. The variable domain in full, completed from reference TRBV11-2 and TRBJ1-6, reads EAGVAQSPRYKIIEKRQSVAFWCNPISGHATLYWYQQILGQGPKLLIQFQNNGVVDDSQLPKDRFSAERLKGVDSTLKIQPAKLEDSAVYLCASSLEARVLNSPLHFGNGTRLTVT.

The genes are TRBV19 and TRBJ2-7, with TRBD2 matching 7 bases. The germline V gene encodes CDR1 LNHDA and CDR2 SQIVND (reference sequence). This CDR3 region has 13 residues. With 6 bases clipped from V and 7 bases from J, the junction kept 9 bases outside the gene matches. CDR3 sequence reads: CASRGNAGVEQYF. DNA for the CDR3: TGTGCCAGTAGAGGGAATGCGGGAGTGGAGCAGTACTTC.

The chain couples TRBV27 to TRBJ2-7; D is ambiguous. V was cut by 2 bases and J by 3 bases, with 5 bases left in between. The CDR3 runs to 12 residues. Per the germline V gene, CDR1 is MNHEY and CDR2 is SMNVEV (reference sequence). CDR3 sequence: CASSLRGYEQYF. In DNA form, the CDR3 reads TGTGCCAGCAGTTTAAGAGGCTACGAGCAGTACTTC.

This clone was counted only a few times. The chain employs TRBV9 and TRBJ2-1; TRBD1 agrees at 7 bases. Germline loops: CDR1 SGDLS, CDR2 YYNGEE. The ends lost 2 bases at V and 5 bases at J; junction bases unmatched: 4. The CDR3 contains 14 residues. CDR3 protein: CASSVQGQHNEQFF. In nucleotides, the CDR3 is TGTGCCAGCAGCGTGCAGGGACAGCACAATGAGCAGTTCTTC.

This clone was seen more than once but under ten times. The chain links TRBV29-1 to TRBJ1-5; D is uncertain. The V end lost 5 bases, the J end lost 0 bases, and 14 bases lay between the germline ends. This CDR3 is built from 15 residues. Germline CDR1 SQVTM, CDR2 ANQGSEA. CDR3 sequence: CSVSWGEHSNQPQHF. As DNA, the CDR3 is TGCAGCGTTTCCTGGGGAGAACATAGCAATCAGCCCCAGCATTTT.

The CDR3 here is CASRPLTGGAEQYF. DNA of the CDR3: TGTGCCAGTAGGCCCCTCACGGGGGGAGCCGAGCAGTACTTC. The gene calls are TRBV19 and TRBJ2-7, with 7 bases lining up with TRBD2. This CDR3 comprises 14 residues. Unmatched junction bases numbered 11, after V lost 6 bases and J lost 6 bases. Germline V gene data show CDR1 as LNHDA and CDR2 as SQIVND (reference sequence).

The J gene is TRBJ1-1, the V gene TRBV10-1; no clear D. This CDR3 is 11 amino acids long. V gave up 4 bases and J gave up 5 bases, with 5 bases separating them. Germline V CDR1 and CDR2: WNHNN, SYGVQD (reference sequence). The DNA for the CDR3 is TGCGCCAGCAGTGCGGGGACTGAAGCTTTCTTT. Translation gives CASSAGTEAFF.

The chain combines TRBV6-5 with TRBJ2-5; TRBD1 matches at 7 bases. The CDR3 length is 13 residues. V gave up 8 bases and J gave up 1 base; unmatched junction bases: 4. Germline values: CDR1 MNHEY, CDR2 SVGAGI. The CDR3 region has the DNA TGTGCCAGCTGGGACAGCGGCCAAGAGACCCAGTACTTC. Amino acids: CASWDSGQETQYF.

The chain couples TRBV9 to TRBJ1-2; D perhaps matches TRBD1 (5 bases). The length of the CDR3 is 14 residues. Trimming took 4 bases from V and 8 from J, leaving 18 bases between them. Germline assignment: CDR1 SGDLS and CDR2 YYNGEE. CDR3 residues: CASSPRSTVGGYTF. The CDR3 DNA follows: TGTGCCAGCAGCCCCCGCTCGACAGTGGGCGGCTACACCTTC.

The genes are TRBV30 and TRBJ1-1; tentatively, D is TRBD1 (5 bases). Germline CDR1 GTSNPN, CDR2 SVGIG (reference sequence). This CDR3 has 13 residues. Trimming pared 4 bases from V and 5 bases from J, leaving 14 bases between. The CDR3 DNA follows: TGTGCCTGGACTGTGGGGGGAGGGACTGAAGCTTTCTTT. Its translation: CAWTVGGGTEAFF. The full variable domain, with the rest looked up from reference TRBV30 and TRBJ1-1, is SQTIHQWPATLVQPVGSPLSLECTVEGTSNPNLYWYRQAAGRGLQLLFYSVGIGQISSEVPQNLSASRPQDRQFILSSKKLLLSDSGFYLCAWTVGGGTEAFFGQGTRLTVV.

This clone was recorded a few times. The chain couples TRBV29-1 to TRBJ1-1; perhaps TRBD1 as D (5 bases). The CDR3 is made up of 14 amino acids. Germline CDR1 and CDR2: SQVTM and ANQGSEA. Trimming pared 1 base from V and 7 bases from J, leaving 16 bases between. CDR3 DNA: TGCAGCGTTGAAGTTGGGGGTGGCAGGGATGAAGCTTTCTTT. Amino acid sequence: CSVEVGGGRDEAFF.

The chain has TRBV9 and TRBJ1-4; D is possibly TRBD1 (6 bases). Germline V lookup: CDR1 SGDLS, CDR2 YYNGEE. The CDR3 length is 15 residues. Trimming pared 3 bases from V and 4 bases from J, leaving 13 bases between. In DNA, the CDR3 is TGTGCCAGCAGCGCCCAGGGACACCTTAATGAAAAACTGTTTTTT. Amino acid sequence: CASSAQGHLNEKLFF.

The V and J genes are TRBV2 and TRBJ2-2; 7 positions agree with TRBD1. Germline trimming cut 5 bases from V and 1 base from J; bases unmatched to any gene: 7. Germline V gene lookup returns CDR1 SNHLY and CDR2 FYNNEI. The CDR3 is 16 residues long. The chain's CDR3 is CASSFSGTENTGELFF. The CDR3 bases are TGTGCCAGCAGTTTTTCCGGGACAGAGAACACCGGGGAGCTGTTTTTT.

The rearrangement joins TRBV15 to TRBJ1-6; the match to TRBD1 covers 7 bases. The ends lost 3 bases at V and 11 bases at J; junction bases unmatched: 7. Germline CDR1 and CDR2: LNHNV and YYDKDF (reference sequence). The CDR3 has 14 amino acids. The CDR3 coding sequence is TGTGCCACCAGCAGTGGTACAGGGGTTGCACCCCTCCACTTT. Translating it yields CATSSGTGVAPLHF.

This clone was counted a few times. The junction differs from germline at one of its ends, possibly a read error. The rearrangement links TRBV30 to TRBJ2-5; either TRBD1 or TRBD2 may supply D (5 bases each). Germline assignment: CDR1 GTSNPN and CDR2 SVGIG (reference sequence). This CDR3 contains 12 residues. CDR3 protein: CAWEGPQVNKDF. In nucleotides, the CDR3 is TGTGCCTGGGAGGGGCCCCAGGTCAATAAAGACTTC.

The V call is TRBV10-1, the J call TRBJ2-3; D is unresolved. The V and J ends lost 5 bases and 4 bases respectively, with 7 bases between them. The germline CDR1 and CDR2 sequences are WNHNN and SYGVQD (reference sequence). There are 12 residues in the CDR3. DNA for the CDR3: TGCGCCAGCAGTCCGGGCCCAGATACGCAGTATTTT. Protein product: CASSPGPDTQYF.

The gene calls are TRBV19 and TRBJ1-4, with a tentative D call TRBD1 (5 bases). The CDR3 totals 14 residues. CDR1 LNHDA and CDR2 SQIVND come from the germline V gene (reference sequence). Trimming stripped 1 base from V and 13 bases from J, with 16 bases between. In DNA, the CDR3 is TGTGCCAGTAGTATAGCTGGGGCGGAGGGGCGACTGTTTTTT. Amino acids: CASSIAGAEGRLFF.